Presented here are 26 T cell receptor beta chains from one specimen sequenced in a study of CD8+CD57+ T cells in acquired aplastic anemia. Previously, flow cytometry had revealed CD8+CD57+ cell expansion in the patients chosen for sequencing. Genomic DNA was employed as the template in profiling TCR beta VDJ and CDR3. TCRdb analysed the reads with MiXCR anew, one entry per CDR3 protein. The data show just over 450,000 distinct CDR3 sequences, around 30% seen once. Sequenced: sorted CD4+, CD8+, or CD8+CD57+ T cells (not recorded which) from PBMCs. The source is a human donor with aplastic anemia.

The gene calls are TRBV19 and TRBJ1-5; maybe TRBD1 (6 bases). Germline V gene lookup returns CDR1 LNHDA and CDR2 SQIVND (reference sequence). The CDR3 consists of 17 residues. V lost 7 bases, J lost 0 bases, and 19 bases lay in between. CDR3 DNA sequence: TGTGCCAGTAATGTCAGGGGCACCGCAAATAGCAATCAGCCCCAGCATTTT. This codes for CASNVRGTANSNQPQHF.

As regards this clonotype: Sequence at one end of the junction differs from germline and may be a read error. The J gene is TRBJ2-2, the V gene TRBV5-8; 12 bases fit TRBD2. This CDR3 contains 15 residues. In germline, CDR1 is SGHTS, CDR2 YDEGEE. The CDR3 region has the DNA TGTGCCAGCAGCTTTGGACTAGCGGGGACCGGGGAGCTGTTGTTT. This gives the protein CASSFGLAGTGELLF. The whole variable domain, remainder taken from reference TRBV5-8 and TRBJ2-2, is EAGVTQSPTHLIKTRGQQATLRCSPISGHTSVYWYQQALGLGLQFLLWYDEGEERNRGNFPPRFSGRQFPNYSSELNVNALELEDSALYLCASSFGLAGTGELLFGEGSRLTVL.

This clonotype was detected many times. The CDR3 loop reads CSARDAVNSPLHF. The DNA of the CDR3 is TGCAGTGCTAGAGATGCCGTAAATTCACCCCTCCACTTT. The genes are TRBV20-1 and TRBJ1-6, with unresolved D. CDR3 size: 13 residues. Trimming left V 0 bases short and J 7 bases short, with 7 bases between. The V gene's germline CDR1 is DFQATT and CDR2 SNEGSKA (reference sequence).

There are a few counts of this clonotype. This chain links TRBV25-1 with TRBJ2-4; TRBD1 agrees at 7 bases. CDR1 and CDR2 (germline): MGHDK, SYGVNS. Trimming at V came to 6 bases and at J to 1 base, leaving 6 bases not matched to a gene. This CDR3 contains 15 residues. Here the CDR3 DNA reads TGTGCCAGCAGAAAACAGGGGATGGCCAAAAACATTCAGTACTTC. It yields the protein CASRKQGMAKNIQYF. Based on the CDR3 plus reference TRBV25-1 and TRBJ2-4, the full variable domain is EADIYQTPRYLVIGTGKKITLECSQTMGHDKMYWYQQDPGMELHLIHYSYGVNSTEKGDLSSESTVSRIRTEHFPLTLESARPSHTSQYLCASRKQGMAKNIQYFGAGTRLSVL.

The chain links TRBV5-1 to TRBJ2-3; D is ambiguous. Germline assignment: CDR1 SGHRS and CDR2 YFSETQ. Trimming left V 3 bases short and J 6 bases short, with 11 bases between. The CDR3 length is 13 residues. The CDR3 is CASSSHKLDTQYF. As DNA, the CDR3 is TGCGCCAGCAGCTCCCACAAACTGGATACGCAGTATTTT. Supplemented by reference TRBV5-1 and TRBJ2-3, the full variable domain reads KAGVTQTPRYLIKTRGQQVTLSCSPISGHRSVSWYQQTPGQGLQFLFEYFSETQRNKGNFPGRFSGRQFSNSRSEMNVSTLELGDSALYLCASSSHKLDTQYFGPGTRLTVL.

In this sample, this clonotype turned up many times. The V gene is TRBV7-2, the J gene TRBJ1-2; D may be TRBD1 (6 bases). V dropped 5 bases and J dropped 0 bases, with 13 bases sitting between them. Germline values: CDR1 SGHTA, CDR2 FQGNSA. The CDR3 extends over 15 amino acids. The CDR3 is CASSQDRITNYGYTF. In DNA form, the CDR3 reads TGTGCCAGCAGCCAAGACAGGATCACTAACTATGGCTACACCTTC. The full variable domain, completed using reference TRBV7-2 and TRBJ1-2, is GAGVSQSPSNKVTEKGKDVELRCDPISGHTALYWYRQSLGQGLEFLIYFQGNSAPDKSGLPSDRFSAERTGGSVSTLTIQRTQQEDSAVYLCASSQDRITNYGYTFGSGTRLTVV.

Only a few counts were recorded for this clonotype. The chain joins TRBV28 to TRBJ1-5; D remains ambiguous. The germline V gene has CDR1 MDHEN and CDR2 SYDVKM. Trimming shortened V by 3 bases and J by 4 bases, and 13 bases separated the two germline ends. This CDR3 comprises 15 residues. DNA of the CDR3: TGTGCCAGCAGTTTGTGGACGGGAGATAATCAGCCCCAGCATTTT. Translation gives CASSLWTGDNQPQHF.

This clonotype was counted ten times or more. J is TRBJ1-1 and V is TRBV20-1, with D possibly matching TRBD1 (6 bases). The CDR3 sequence is 13 residues long. Germline CDR1 reads DFQATT; CDR2 reads SNEGSKA (reference sequence). V lost 1 base to trimming and J lost 6 bases, with 12 bases between them. CDR3 coding DNA: TGCAGTGCTAGAGTAACAGGGCCGGCTGAAGCTTTCTTT. Its protein product is CSARVTGPAEAFF.

At least ten counts were recorded for this clonotype. The chain couples TRBV2 to TRBJ2-1; no reliable D call. CDR3 length: 12 residues. CDR1 and CDR2 from the germline V gene are SNHLY and FYNNEI. The V gene lost 7 bases and the J gene lost 6 bases, with 10 bases spanning the gap. CDR3 sequence: CASNRGSNEQFF. The CDR3 DNA is TGTGCCAGCAACAGAGGCTCCAATGAGCAGTTCTTC. Looking up the rest from reference TRBV2 and TRBJ2-1 gives the full variable domain: EPEVTQTPSHQVTQMGQEVILRCVPISNHLYFYWYRQILGQKVEFLVSFYNNEISEKSEIFDDQFSVERPDGSNFTLKIRSTKLEDSAMYFCASNRGSNEQFFGPGTRLTVL.

This clonotype was picked up many times. The V call is TRBV20-1, the J call TRBJ1-2; TRBD1 is a possible D gene (5 bases). The CDR3 is 15 amino acids. V was shortened by 2 bases and J by 7 bases, with 20 bases between the two germline ends. The germline V gene has CDR1 DFQATT and CDR2 SNEGSKA (reference sequence). The CDR3 DNA sequence: TGCAGTGCTAGAATCCCCGCAGGGTTTCGCGTTGGCTACACCTTC. Amino acid sequence: CSARIPAGFRVGYTF.

Concerning this clonotype: This sequence may be a read error, since a much larger clone differs from it by one base. The chain combines TRBV9 with TRBJ2-7; D perhaps matches TRBD2 (6 bases). The germline V gene has CDR1 SGDLS and CDR2 YYNGEE. Trimming pared 3 bases from V and 6 bases from J, leaving 22 bases between. CDR3 length equals 16 residues. In DNA form, the CDR3 reads TGTGCCAGCAGCGCAACTCCGGGACGCGGGACCTGCGAGCAGTACTTC. It encodes CASSATPGRGTCEQYF. Full variable domain (missing parts from reference TRBV9 and TRBJ2-7): DSGVTQTPKHLITATGQRVTLRCSPRSGDLSVYWYQQSLDQGLQFLIQYYNGEERAKGNILERFSAQQFPDLHSELNLSSLELGDSALYFCASSATPGRGTCEQYFGPGTRLTVT.

This clonotype was seen repeatedly, ten times or more. The chain has TRBV29-1 and TRBJ1-2; no reliable D call. Between the trimmed V and J ends, which lost 4 bases and 7 bases, there was a span of 4 bases. This CDR3 is 9 amino acids long. Looked up from germline, CDR1 is SQVTM and CDR2 is ANQGSEA. DNA for the CDR3: TGCAGCGTTGGACCTGGCTACACCTTC. Amino acid sequence: CSVGPGYTF.

This clonotype has at least ten counts. The chain combines TRBV29-1 with TRBJ2-5; D gene ambiguous. This CDR3 region has 13 residues. Trimming shortened V by 8 bases and J by 1 base, and 14 bases separated the two germline ends. Germline lookup yields CDR1 SQVTM and CDR2 ANQGSEA. The CDR3 sequence is CSTEEQSQETQYF. The CDR3 nucleotides are TGCAGCACCGAGGAACAGTCCCAAGAGACCCAGTACTTC. The full variable domain, in which reference TRBV29-1 and TRBJ2-5 provide the parts outside the CDR3, is SAVISQKPSRDICQRGTSLTIQCQVDSQVTMMFWYRQQPGQSLTLIATANQGSEATYESGFVIDKFPISRPNLTFSTLTVSNMSPEDSSIYLCSTEEQSQETQYFGPGTRLLVL.

This clonotype showed up many times. The chain couples TRBV7-8 to TRBJ2-7, with TRBD1 matching 9 bases. There are 14 residues in the CDR3. The V gene end was trimmed by 5 bases and the J gene end by 3 bases; junction bases not matched to a gene: 5. Germline CDR1 is SGHVS and CDR2 is FQNEAQ. For the CDR3, the DNA is TGTGCCAGCAGCGTGACAGGGGGACACTACGAGCAGTACTTC. Its protein is CASSVTGGHYEQYF.

In its sample, this clonotype was seen a few times. The chain has TRBV7-2 and TRBJ2-1; 7 positions match TRBD2. In germline, CDR1 is SGHTA, CDR2 FQGNSA. J was trimmed by 1 base and V by 5 bases; bases with no gene match: 11. The CDR3 spans 17 residues. CDR3 residues: CASSQDPPGGSYNEQFF. CDR3 DNA: TGTGCCAGCAGCCAAGACCCACCGGGAGGATCCTACAATGAGCAGTTCTTC.

This clonotype was observed a few times. The J gene is TRBJ2-3, the V gene TRBV7-3; 7 nucleotides line up with TRBD1. The germline V gene encodes CDR1 SGHTA and CDR2 FQGTGA. Unmatched junction bases numbered 7, after V lost 6 bases and J lost 7 bases. The CDR3 spans 13 residues. The chain's CDR3 is CASSLPQGHTQYF. The DNA for the CDR3 is TGTGCCAGCAGTTTACCACAGGGGCATACGCAGTATTTT.

The chain joins TRBV27 to TRBJ2-7; TRBD2 aligns across 9 bases. The CDR3 extends over 14 amino acids. CDR1 is MNHEY and CDR2 is SMNVEV in the germline V gene (reference sequence). J was trimmed by 3 bases and V by 5 bases; bases with no gene match: 5. CDR3 loop: CASSPSGVRYEQYF. DNA for the CDR3: TGTGCCAGCAGTCCTAGCGGGGTTCGCTACGAGCAGTACTTC.

V and J are TRBV4-1 and TRBJ1-4, with D tentatively TRBD1 (5 bases). Trimming took 2 bases from V and 0 from J, leaving 7 bases between them. This CDR3 is built from 15 residues. CDR1 is MGHRA and CDR2 is YSYEKL in the germline V gene. The CDR3 here is CASSQTGATNEKLFF. CDR3 in DNA: TGCGCCAGCAGCCAAACAGGTGCAACTAATGAAAAACTGTTTTTT.

In this sample, this clonotype turned up many times. The chain combines TRBV25-1 with TRBJ1-6; D may be TRBD1 (5 bases). Germline CDR1 is MGHDK and CDR2 is SYGVNS. V lost 3 bases and J lost 9, with 15 bases in between. The length of the CDR3 is 15 residues. CDR3 sequence (DNA): TGTGCCAGCAGTGAGCCCCAGGGCCAGCGTTCACCCCTCCACTTT. It specifies CASSEPQGQRSPLHF.

The sample holds a few counts of this clonotype. The chain recombines TRBV11-3 with TRBJ2-4, with 8 nucleotides matching TRBD1. The junction had 5 bases not matched to a gene; V was cut back by 8 bases and J by 5 bases. Per the germline V gene, CDR1 is SGHNT and CDR2 is YENEEA. The CDR3 has 13 amino acids. The CDR3 DNA reads as TGTGCCAGCGCGGGACAGGTCCAAAACATTCAGTACTTC. Protein sequence: CASAGQVQNIQYF.

The chain carries TRBV5-4 and TRBJ2-3; D might be TRBD1 or TRBD2, each matching 5 bases. Germline loops: CDR1 SGHNT, CDR2 YYREEE (reference sequence). The CDR3 is 14 residues long. V was shortened by 4 bases and J by 13 bases, with 22 bases between the two germline ends. The CDR3 spells CASSQRDLTSFEYF. In DNA form, the CDR3 reads TGTGCCAGCAGCCAACGGGACCTAACTTCCTTTGAGTATTTT.

The V and J genes are TRBV11-2 and TRBJ2-3; weak D call: TRBD2 (5 bases). The CDR3 extends over 16 amino acids. Trimming removed 5 bases from V and 4 bases from J, with 19 bases in between. Germline assignment: CDR1 SGHAT and CDR2 FQNNGV. CDR3 region: CASSRRPSGRADTQYF. The CDR3 DNA follows: TGTGCCAGCAGCCGAAGACCTAGTGGGAGAGCAGATACGCAGTATTTT.

This clonotype was recorded a few times. The genes are TRBV12-3 or TRBV12-4 and TRBJ1-2; D perhaps matches TRBD1 (5 bases). V lost 6 bases and J 8 bases, leaving 22 bases between the germline ends. CDR3 size: 15 residues. The CDR3 bases are TGTGCCAGCAGGCCACCGGGACCCGGCATGTCAGGCTACACCTTC. The encoded protein is CASRPPGPGMSGYTF.

This chain uses TRBV25-1 with TRBJ2-7, with D perhaps TRBD1 (5 bases). CDR3 length equals 12 residues. Germline V gene data show CDR1 as MGHDK and CDR2 as SYGVNS. The V gene lost 7 bases and the J gene lost 2 bases, with 9 bases spanning the gap. This CDR3 reads CASKKDTYEQYF. In DNA, the CDR3 is TGTGCCAGCAAAAAGGACACCTACGAGCAGTACTTC.

The chain recombines TRBV20-1 with TRBJ1-6; D not certain. The length of the CDR3 is 13 residues. The V end was cut by 0 bases, the J end by 9 bases, with 9 bases between. Per germline, CDR1 DFQATT and CDR2 SNEGSKA (reference sequence). The DNA for the CDR3 is TGCAGTGCTAGAGATCCCCGGAGTTCACCCCTCCACTTT. It yields the protein CSARDPRSSPLHF.

V gene TRBV19 combines with J gene TRBJ1-5; D is perhaps TRBD1 (6 bases). The length of the CDR3 is 16 residues. Germline V gives CDR1 LNHDA, CDR2 SQIVND (reference sequence). V was pared by 7 bases and J by 4 bases, with 20 bases between. CDR3 region: CASTTGTHRGNQPQHF. Written as DNA, the CDR3 is TGTGCCAGTACCACAGGGACACACCGTGGGAATCAGCCCCAGCATTTT.